This TCR beta chain originates from a study of CD8+ T cells in alopecia areata. Study results and caveats: Clonality in lesional scalp, especially alopecia totalis/universalis, exceeded that of normal scalp.

This clone has at least ten counts. Its antigen is unidentified. The germline and genes are mouse ones. The missing CDR3 end, 4 residues past where the read stops, is filled in from the germline J gene. Other DNA sequences within the sample encode an identical CDR3. cDNA serving as the sequencing template came from extracted, reverse transcribed RNA. Only in-frame clones appear in the TCRdb table, and some are missing; sequencing was by immunoSEQ multiplex PCR. Observed in the sample are around 290,000 clones, none of them singletons. The pooled cutaneous lymph node cells were sorted using several markers (CD4, CD8alpha, NKG2D, NKG2ACE and others). This CDR3 spans 15 amino acids. Germline V lookup: CDR1 NSQYPW, CDR2 LRSPGD (reference sequence). J was trimmed by 0 bases and V by 2 bases; bases with no gene match: 0.

Sample: CD4+ T cells sorted from a lymph node. The chain uses TRBV1 and TRBJ2-2, with 7 bases matching TRBD2. This receptor was obtained from a C3H/HeJ mouse with alopecia areata. For this strain, the MHC haplotype corresponds to H2-k. CDR3 bases read: TGCACCTGCAGTGCACTGGGGGCAAACACCGGG. Its translation is CTCSALGANTG. The full CDR3 protein reads CTCSALGANTGQLYF.